A single sample gave rise to the 12 T cell receptor beta chains below, sequenced in a study of T cell responses to AZD1222 COVID-19 vaccine. Assay used: immunoSEQ multiplex PCR; TCRdb lists only in-frame clones, some missing. The data hold under 200,000 clones, with roughly 93% observed a single time. Here the sequenced sample was peripheral blood, taken on day 0 of AZD1222 vaccination. Receptors were obtained from an adult in good health.

The CDR3: CASSRLDYNEQFF. DNA of the CDR3: TGTGCCAGCAGTCGACTAGACTACAATGAGCAGTTCTTC. The chain combines TRBV25-1 with TRBJ2-1; D may be TRBD2 (6 bases). CDR3 length equals 13 residues. Looked up from germline, CDR1 is MGHDK and CDR2 is SYGVNS. Between the trimmed V and J ends, which lost 5 bases and 3 bases, there was a span of 8 bases.

This chain's CDR3 is CASSVVHSNGYTF. Written as DNA, the CDR3 is TGTGCCAGCAGCGTAGTACACTCCAATGGCTACACCTTC. The rearrangement uses TRBV9 and TRBJ1-2, with D unclear. The CDR3 consists of 13 residues. Deletions cut 0 bases from V and 6 bases from J, with 9 bases between. Germline CDR1 and CDR2: SGDLS and YYNGEE. The full variable domain, in which reference TRBV9 and TRBJ1-2 provide the parts outside the CDR3, is DSGVTQTPKHLITATGQRVTLRCSPRSGDLSVYWYQQSLDQGLQFLIQYYNGEERAKGNILERFSAQQFPDLHSELNLSSLELGDSALYFCASSVVHSNGYTFGSGTRLTVV.

The rearrangement links TRBV9 to TRBJ2-3; the D gene is possibly TRBD1 (6 bases). The V gene lost 3 bases and the J gene lost 2 bases, with 19 bases spanning the gap. The CDR3 totals 17 residues. Germline V gene lookup returns CDR1 SGDLS and CDR2 YYNGEE. The CDR3 sequence: CASSASLTGLNTDTQYF. The DNA of the CDR3 is TGTGCCAGCAGCGCATCGCTTACAGGGCTAAACACAGATACGCAGTATTTT.

This sequence joins TRBV5-8 and TRBJ1-2; D is unresolved. The CDR3 sequence is 14 residues long. Germline CDR1 reads SGHTS; CDR2 reads YDEGEE. V lost 0 bases and J 6 bases, leaving 12 bases between the germline ends. The CDR3 protein is CASSLAAVYDGYTF. The CDR3 DNA is TGTGCCAGCAGCTTGGCGGCAGTCTATGATGGCTACACCTTC.

This clone was found once. V and J are TRBV29-1 and TRBJ1-5; D possibly corresponds to TRBD1 (5 bases). Trimming removed 6 bases from V and 4 bases from J, with 13 bases in between. From germline, CDR1 is SQVTM and CDR2 ANQGSEA. The CDR3 contains 13 residues. CDR3: CSVWDGENQPQHF. The CDR3 region has the DNA TGCAGCGTATGGGACGGGGAGAATCAGCCCCAGCATTTT.

V and J are TRBV24-1 and TRBJ2-1, with 7 nucleotides matching TRBD1. Germline assignment: CDR1 KGHDR and CDR2 SFDVKD. Germline trimming cut 5 bases from V and 2 bases from J; bases unmatched to any gene: 5. This CDR3 comprises 15 residues. Here the CDR3 DNA reads TGTGCCACCAGTGCCTCGGGACAGCCCTACAATGAGCAGTTCTTC. Its protein is CATSASGQPYNEQFF.

The gene calls are TRBV12-5 and TRBJ2-7; D is perhaps TRBD1 (5 bases). V lost 6 bases, J lost 0 bases, and 9 bases lay in between. CDR1 LGHNT and CDR2 FRNRAP come from the germline V gene. The CDR3 contains 13 residues. The CDR3 DNA reads as TGTGCTAGTGGAAAAGGGGCCTCCTACGAGCAGTACTTC. The encoded protein is CASGKGASYEQYF.

The CDR3 bases are TGTGCCAGCAGCTTAAGGCCCATGCAGTTCGGGTCCTACAATGAGCAGTTCTTC. It yields the protein CASSLRPMQFGSYNEQFF. The gene calls are TRBV11-3 and TRBJ2-1; no definite D call. This CDR3 spans 18 amino acids. Germline CDR1 reads SGHNT; CDR2 reads YENEEA. V lost 2 bases to trimming and J lost 1 base, with 18 bases between them.

This chain joins TRBV7-9 and TRBJ1-1; unclear D gene. CDR1 is SEHNR, CDR2 FQNEAQ, per germline (reference sequence). The CDR3 runs 16 residues. V gave up 4 bases and J gave up 0 bases, with 15 bases separating them. CDR3 sequence reads: CASSSPRPGLNTEAFF. The CDR3 DNA reads TGTGCCAGCAGCTCGCCTCGCCCCGGCCTGAACACTGAAGCTTTCTTT.

The rearrangement uses TRBV11-2 and TRBJ1-1, with 7 bases identical to TRBD1. V trimming: 3 bases; J trimming: 4 bases; junction bases outside the gene matches: 8. The CDR3 length is 15 residues. Germline V gives CDR1 SGHAT, CDR2 FQNNGV. In DNA, the CDR3 is TGTGCCAGCAGCTTCGGTAGACAGGGACGCACTGAAGCTTTCTTT. Encoded protein: CASSFGRQGRTEAFF. The full variable domain, in which reference TRBV11-2 and TRBJ1-1 provide the parts outside the CDR3, is EAGVAQSPRYKIIEKRQSVAFWCNPISGHATLYWYQQILGQGPKLLIQFQNNGVVDDSQLPKDRFSAERLKGVDSTLKIQPAKLEDSAVYLCASSFGRQGRTEAFFGQGTRLTVV.

The chain joins TRBV18 to TRBJ1-1; D is possibly TRBD1 (5 bases). Germline CDR1 KGHSH, CDR2 LQKENI. The CDR3 contains 16 residues. Trimming removed 3 bases at V and 4 bases at J, with 18 bases between. CDR3 sequence (DNA): TGTGCCAGCTCACCGTCCCGGGACGCCCGCGGCACTGAAGCTTTCTTT. It yields the protein CASSPSRDARGTEAFF.

The chain carries TRBV19 and TRBJ1-5; 7 bases are shared with TRBD1. Germline V lookup: CDR1 LNHDA, CDR2 SQIVND (reference sequence). With V trimmed by 3 bases and J by 0 bases, 14 bases remained unmatched. The length of the CDR3 is 19 residues. The CDR3 nucleotides are TGTGCCAGTAGTATGAAGGCAGGGGGGCCCCTTTATAGCAATCAGCCCCAGCATTTT. It yields the protein CASSMKAGGPLYSNQPQHF.